Presented here are 12 T cell receptor beta chains from one specimen sequenced in a study of T cells in localized non-small cell lung cancer. The repertoire was sequenced with immunoSEQ multiplex PCR; TCRdb's copy has only in-frame clones and lacks some. This table holds 130,000 or so clones, about 89% found once. This specimen consisted of peripheral blood, obtained before any cancer treatment. These receptors came from a female donor aged 60 or older with stage I lung adenocarcinoma.

In DNA, the CDR3 is TGCGCCACCAAGGAGGCCGCGGTCACCGGGGAGCTGTTTTTT. It specifies CATKEAAVTGELFF. This rearrangement joins TRBV5-1 to TRBJ2-2; possible D gene TRBD2, 5 bases. The CDR3 contains 14 residues. Trimming took 9 bases from V and 4 from J, leaving 16 bases between them. Germline V gene sequence: CDR1 SGHRS, CDR2 YFSETQ.

The chain recombines TRBV5-5 with TRBJ2-1; 12 nucleotides match TRBD2. CDR1 is SGHKS, CDR2 YYEKEE, per germline (reference sequence). V trimming: 0 bases; J trimming: 7 bases; junction bases outside the gene matches: 8. This CDR3 region has 17 residues. The CDR3 reads CASSLGMGLAGGNEQFF. The CDR3 DNA follows: TGTGCCAGCAGCTTGGGAATGGGTCTAGCGGGAGGGAATGAGCAGTTCTTC. Full variable domain (missing parts from reference TRBV5-5 and TRBJ2-1): DAGVTQSPTHLIKTRGQQVTLRCSPISGHKSVSWYQQVLGQGPQFIFQYYEKEERGRGNFPDRFSARQFPNYSSELNVNALLLGDSALYLCASSLGMGLAGGNEQFFGPGTRLTVL.

The table lists this clone with a count of one. The rearrangement uses TRBV30 and TRBJ1-5, with 7 nucleotides matching TRBD1. Germline V CDR1 and CDR2: GTSNPN, SVGIG (reference sequence). The V gene end was trimmed by 2 bases and the J gene end by 5 bases; junction bases not matched to a gene: 6. The CDR3 loop spans 14 amino acids. Written as DNA, the CDR3 is TGTGCCTGGAGTCCAGGGACAGCCCATCAGCCCCAGCATTTT. Amino acids: CAWSPGTAHQPQHF.

This clone was observed a single time. V usage is TRBV10-3 and J usage is TRBJ2-1, with 12 bases lining up with TRBD2. This CDR3 region has 16 residues. Per germline, CDR1 ENHRY and CDR2 SYGVKD. The V and J ends lost 4 bases and 4 bases, in that order; junction bases with no gene match: 5. The CDR3: CAISGSGTSGYNEQFF. In nucleotides, the CDR3 is TGTGCCATCAGTGGATCCGGGACTAGCGGGTACAATGAGCAGTTCTTC.

The chain combines TRBV19 with TRBJ2-5; 9 nucleotides match TRBD1. Germline V gene data show CDR1 as LNHDA and CDR2 as SQIVND (reference sequence). This CDR3 has 15 amino acids. Trimming at V came to 3 bases and at J to 2 bases, leaving 4 bases not matched to a gene. CDR3 region: CASSIFGQGQETQYF. CDR3 nucleotide sequence: TGTGCCAGTAGTATCTTCGGACAGGGGCAAGAGACCCAGTACTTC.

This chain joins TRBV6-1 and TRBJ1-1, with 7 bases fitting TRBD1. The germline gives CDR1 MNHNS, CDR2 SASEGT. The CDR3 is 14 amino acids. V trimming: 6 bases; J trimming: 0 bases; junction bases outside the gene matches: 4. The CDR3 DNA reads TGTGCCAGCAGCGTGGGACAGCTGAACACTGAAGCTTTCTTT. Its translation is CASSVGQLNTEAFF.

This chain joins TRBV5-1 and TRBJ2-7; 7 nucleotides agree with TRBD1. CDR3 size: 16 residues. The germline V gene encodes CDR1 SGHRS and CDR2 YFSETQ. V was clipped by 4 bases and J by 1 base; unmatched bases: 11. In DNA form, the CDR3 reads TGCGCCAGCAGCCGGGGACAGCAACCTCTATCCTACGAGCAGTACTTC. It codes for CASSRGQQPLSYEQYF.

The CDR3 coding sequence is TGTGCCAGCAACCTAGCTACAGGATTTGGAGAGACCCAGTACTTC. It translates to CASNLATGFGETQYF. V gene TRBV7-2 combines with J gene TRBJ2-5; either TRBD1 or TRBD2 may supply D (5 bases each). Trimming removed 7 bases from V and 4 bases from J, with 19 bases in between. The CDR3 has 15 residues. In germline, CDR1 is SGHTA, CDR2 FQGNSA. Variable domain in full (rest from reference TRBV7-2 and TRBJ2-5): GAGVSQSPSNKVTEKGKDVELRCDPISGHTALYWYRQSLGQGLEFLIYFQGNSAPDKSGLPSDRFSAERTGGSVSTLTIQRTQQEDSAVYLCASNLATGFGETQYFGPGTRLLVL.

The chain recombines TRBV6-1 with TRBJ2-7, with TRBD2 identical over 9 bases. J gave up 6 bases and V 5 bases, and 5 bases lay outside the gene matches. The CDR3 loop spans 13 amino acids. Germline V gives CDR1 MNHNS, CDR2 SASEGT. The CDR3 spells CASSMTSGPEQYF. CDR3 nucleotides: TGTGCCAGCAGTATGACTAGCGGCCCCGAGCAGTACTTC.

The genes are TRBV28 and TRBJ1-2, with 8 bases identical to TRBD1. The germline gives CDR1 MDHEN, CDR2 SYDVKM. The CDR3 runs 13 residues. The V gene end was trimmed by 10 bases and the J gene end by 6 bases; junction bases not matched to a gene: 10. The CDR3 protein is CATPGQVGHGYTF. CDR3 DNA: TGTGCCACCCCGGGACAGGTGGGACATGGCTACACCTTC.

The rearrangement joins TRBV7-9 to TRBJ1-2; possibly TRBD1 for D (6 bases). The V and J ends lost 5 bases and 6 bases respectively, with 22 bases between them. Germline-derived CDR1 and CDR2 are SEHNR and FQNEAQ (reference sequence). The length of the CDR3 is 16 residues. In DNA, the CDR3 is TGTGCCAGCAGCCTAAGGGACCCCGGGGGGCCAGATGGCTACACCTTC. This gives the protein CASSLRDPGGPDGYTF.

In this sample, this clone turned up a few times. This chain links TRBV19 with TRBJ2-7; tentative D call: TRBD2 (6 bases). V dropped 3 bases and J dropped 7 bases, with 13 bases sitting between them. CDR1 and CDR2 (germline): LNHDA, SQIVND (reference sequence). The CDR3 runs to 13 residues. In DNA form, the CDR3 reads TGTGCCAGTAGTATTTTAGGAGGGAGGGAGCAGTACTTC. Translating it yields CASSILGGREQYF.